This entry concerns a single T cell receptor (beta chain). Its antigen is unidentified. Cells defined as naive were viable CD3+CD4+ or CD3+CD8+ and CCR7+CD45RA+CD45RO-CD95-CD27+CD28+. V shed 0 bases and J shed 7 bases, with 17 bases lying between them. Germline V lookup: CDR1 SGHRS, CDR2 YFSETQ. The length of the CDR3 is 16 residues. This entry is derived from a study of T cells after posttransplantation cyclophosphamide. Whole-study findings and limits: Recipient CMV seropositivity and CMV reactivation strongly tracked TRB clonality. Later post-transplant blood repertoires were often dominated by donor CD8+ memory clones.

The table came from immunoSEQ multiplex PCR; TCRdb's copy has only in-frame clones and leaves some out. The repertoire holds about 30,000 clones, with roughly 91% as singletons. The specimen sequenced was naive CD4+ T cells sorted from blood. This rearrangement joins TRBV5-1 to TRBJ2-1; D ambiguous. The origin of this receptor is a man aged 25 to 40 in good health and a related stem cell transplant donor. The CDR3 loop reads CASSLGSSSMLNEQFF. The CDR3 DNA follows: TGCGCCAGCAGCTTGGGTAGCTCCTCGATGCTGAATGAGCAGTTCTTC.